Presented here are 8 T cell receptor beta chains from one specimen sequenced in a study of spatial heterogeneity in lung cancer. Study-level results: Expanded alpha and beta TCR counts within tumors tracked tumor mutation counts.

Via MiXCR, TCRdb re-called the 5' RACE reads, giving one row per CDR3 protein. The sample shows around 5,000 distinct CDR3 sequences, less than 20% of them seen only once. These receptors' targets are unknown. The time point denotes: sample taken at primary tumor resection. The specimen was lung tumor tissue, collected at surgery. The receptor set was obtained from a male donor with early-stage non-small cell lung cancer.

The V gene is TRBV20-1, the J gene TRBJ2-2; 9 bases line up with TRBD1. CDR3 length: 16 amino acids. With 0 bases clipped from V and 6 bases from J, the junction kept 8 bases outside the gene matches. CDR1 DFQATT and CDR2 SNEGSKA come from the germline V gene (reference sequence). The CDR3 reads CSARDYRTGVAGELFF. In nucleotides, the CDR3 is TGCAGTGCTAGAGATTATCGGACAGGGGTTGCCGGGGAGCTGTTTTTT.

The J gene is TRBJ2-1, the V gene TRBV18; TRBD1 matches 7 bases. The CDR3 contains 15 residues. Germline CDR1 reads KGHSH; CDR2 reads LQKENI. The V and J ends lost 3 bases and 9 bases, in that order; junction bases with no gene match: 11. The CDR3 coding sequence is TGTGCCAGCTCACCCGGACAGGCAGGGAACGGTGAGCAGTTCTTC. Translation: CASSPGQAGNGEQFF.

This clonotype has at least ten counts. In nucleotides, the CDR3 is TGCAGTGTTGAGTGGTGGTCTGGCGGCTACACCTTC. Its translation: CSVEWWSGGYTF. The chain has TRBV20-1 and TRBJ1-2; D gene unclear. The CDR3 is 12 amino acids. CDR1 is DFQATT, CDR2 SNEGSKA, per germline (reference sequence). Trimming pared 7 bases from V and 8 bases from J, leaving 17 bases between.

This clonotype is medium-sized (0.01 to 0.1%) within its sample. The rearrangement uses TRBV12-3 or TRBV12-4 and TRBJ1-6, with a tentative D call TRBD1 (5 bases). This CDR3 region has 15 residues. Between the trimmed V and J ends, which lost 5 bases and 2 bases, there was a span of 10 bases. This chain's CDR3 is CASSPGQAYNSPLHF. CDR3 nucleotide sequence: TGTGCCAGCAGTCCCGGACAAGCCTATAATTCACCCCTCCACTTT.

Relative to its sample, this clonotype is medium-sized. The V and J genes are TRBV29-1 and TRBJ1-2, with D possibly being TRBD1 (5 bases). V lost 7 bases and J lost 7, with 16 bases in between. The CDR3 is 12 residues long. CDR1 and CDR2 (germline): SQVTM, ANQGSEA. For the CDR3, the DNA is TGCAGCGCCGGCGGGGGAGGTGTTGGCTACACCTTC. Amino acid sequence: CSAGGGGVGYTF.

By frequency in the sample, this clonotype is medium-sized. This rearrangement joins TRBV12-3 or TRBV12-4 to TRBJ1-2, with 9 nucleotides matching TRBD1. This CDR3 spans 12 amino acids. J lost 8 bases, V lost 5 bases, and 3 bases had no gene match. The CDR3 here is CASSPDRGGYTF. The CDR3 nucleotides are TGTGCCAGCAGTCCGGACAGGGGAGGCTACACCTTC.

This clonotype was observed a few times. This chain joins TRBV29-1 and TRBJ2-3; no clear D. Trimming took 7 bases from V and 1 from J, leaving 15 bases between them. This CDR3 region has 14 residues. Germline V gene sequence: CDR1 SQVTM, CDR2 ANQGSEA. As DNA, the CDR3 is TGCAGCGCCATCGGGCGAGACCGCACAGATACGCAGTATTTT. Protein product: CSAIGRDRTDTQYF.

This clonotype is judged medium-sized. This chain joins TRBV4-2 and TRBJ1-6; D is ambiguous. CDR1 is LGHNA, CDR2 YNFKEQ, per germline. V dropped 1 base and J dropped 7 bases, with 11 bases sitting between them. CDR3 length equals 15 residues. CDR3 protein: CASSQATAENSPLHF. DNA for the CDR3: TGTGCCAGCAGCCAAGCCACAGCCGAAAATTCACCCCTCCACTTT.